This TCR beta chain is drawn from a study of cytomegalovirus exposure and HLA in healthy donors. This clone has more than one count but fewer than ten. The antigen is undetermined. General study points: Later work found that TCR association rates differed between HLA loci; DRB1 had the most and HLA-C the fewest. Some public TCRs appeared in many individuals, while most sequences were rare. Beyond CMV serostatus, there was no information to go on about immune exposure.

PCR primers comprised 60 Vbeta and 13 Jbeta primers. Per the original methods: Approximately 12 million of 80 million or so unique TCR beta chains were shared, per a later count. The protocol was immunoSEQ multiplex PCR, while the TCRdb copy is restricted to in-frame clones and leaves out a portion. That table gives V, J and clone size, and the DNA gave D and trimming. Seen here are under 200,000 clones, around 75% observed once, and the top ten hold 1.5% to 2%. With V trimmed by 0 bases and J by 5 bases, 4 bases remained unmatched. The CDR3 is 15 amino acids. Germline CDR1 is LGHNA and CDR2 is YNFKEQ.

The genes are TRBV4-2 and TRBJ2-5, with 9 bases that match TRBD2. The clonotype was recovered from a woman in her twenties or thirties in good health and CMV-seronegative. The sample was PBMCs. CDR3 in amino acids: CASSQETSGGETQYF. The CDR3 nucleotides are TGTGCCAGCAGCCAAGAGACTAGCGGTGGGGAGACCCAGTACTTC.